A single sample is the source of the 25 T cell receptor beta chains below, sequenced in a study of T cells expressing NK-cell markers. TCRdb reprocessed the 5' RACE reads; each CDR3 protein has one entry and no DNA is given. Its clone listing holds hundreds of thousands of distinct CDR3 sequences. Sample: blood T cells: a sorted CD56 or NKG2C T cell subset, CD4+ or CD8+ T cells, or bulk PBMC T cells (not recorded which). The source of these receptors is a young man in good health.

The chain uses TRBV12-3 or TRBV12-4 and TRBJ1-1; with no DNA, the TCRdb D assignment of TRBD1 cannot be verified. The CDR3 length is 11 residues. CDR3 loop: CVSRADAEAFF.

The CDR3 here is CASSPGGLGSSEQYF. The gene calls are TRBV9 and TRBJ2-7; TCRdb reports TRBD1, a call that lacks DNA to check it against. This CDR3 has 15 amino acids. Germline lookup yields CDR1 SGDLS and CDR2 YYNGEE.

V gene TRBV12-3 or TRBV12-4 combines with J gene TRBJ2-1; the D gene TCRdb calls, TRBD1, cannot be checked with no DNA. CDR3 length equals 14 residues. CDR3 in amino acids: CASTGTGVYNEQFF.

V usage is TRBV20-1 and J usage is TRBJ1-5. Germline assignment: CDR1 DFQATT and CDR2 SNEGSKA (reference sequence). The CDR3 is 15 amino acids. CDR3 in amino acids: CSARDQDSGYQPQHF.

V gene TRBV7-8 combines with J gene TRBJ2-3; TCRdb's D gene call, TRBD2, goes unchecked for lack of DNA. CDR3 size: 17 residues. Germline CDR1 SGHVS, CDR2 FQNEAQ. CDR3 sequence reads: CASTETSVSWGTDTQYF.

The chain employs TRBV14 and TRBJ2-1; TCRdb's D gene call, TRBD1, goes unchecked for lack of DNA. The germline gives CDR1 SGHDN, CDR2 FVKESK. This CDR3 has 15 residues. This CDR3 reads CASSQWTRRSGEQFF.

The rearrangement links TRBV5-1 to TRBJ2-3; the TCRdb call, TRBD1, lacks DNA for checking. The CDR3 has 17 residues. Germline lookup yields CDR1 SGHRS and CDR2 YFSETQ. CDR3 sequence reads: CASSVSVPGAGGDTQYF.

This rearrangement joins TRBV7-9 to TRBJ2-3; TCRdb lists TRBD1, though no DNA is available to test this call. CDR1 and CDR2 (germline): SEHNR, FQNEAQ (reference sequence). The CDR3 extends over 16 amino acids. CDR3: CASSLGQDSFTDTQYF.

This rearrangement joins TRBV5-1 to TRBJ2-1; TCRdb gives TRBD1 as the D gene, but with no DNA this cannot be confirmed. This CDR3 has 12 residues. Germline V gene data show CDR1 as SGHRS and CDR2 as YFSETQ. The chain's CDR3 is CASQGGRNEQFF. Full variable domain (outside the CDR3, taken from reference TRBV5-1 and TRBJ2-1): KAGVTQTPRYLIKTRGQQVTLSCSPISGHRSVSWYQQTPGQGLQFLFEYFSETQRNKGNFPGRFSGRQFSNSRSEMNVSTLELGDSALYLCASQGGRNEQFFGPGTRLTVL.

The V call is TRBV7-7, the J call TRBJ2-3; TCRdb's D gene call, TRBD2, goes unchecked for lack of DNA. Germline CDR1 reads SSHAT; CDR2 reads FNYEAQ (reference sequence). The CDR3 is 15 residues long. Here the CDR3 reads CASSPLEGGADTQYF.

The chain joins TRBV12-3 or TRBV12-4 to TRBJ2-7; TCRdb gives TRBD2 as the D gene, but with no DNA this cannot be confirmed. The CDR3 spans 13 residues. CDR3: CASSGLNSYEQYF.

The CDR3 sequence is CSVEVDSHYEQYF. The V gene is TRBV29-1, the J gene TRBJ2-7. The CDR3 sequence is 13 residues long. Germline V gene sequence: CDR1 SQVTM, CDR2 ANQGSEA.

V is TRBV15 and J is TRBJ2-1. The germline V gene encodes CDR1 LNHNV and CDR2 YYDKDF (reference sequence). The CDR3 extends over 14 amino acids. The chain's CDR3 is CATSREDGYNEQFF.

V gene TRBV5-6 combines with J gene TRBJ2-1; the D call of TRBD1 rests on TCRdb alone, since no DNA is present to check it. Germline V CDR1 and CDR2: SGHDT, YYEEEE. The CDR3 contains 14 residues. This CDR3 is CASQLDRVDNEQFF.

This sequence joins TRBV7-2 and TRBJ2-2. There are 14 residues in the CDR3. CDR1 and CDR2 from the germline V gene are SGHTA and FQGNSA. CDR3 in amino acids: CASSFGTNTGELFF.

V is TRBV6-5 and J is TRBJ1-2; without DNA, the TCRdb call of TRBD1 cannot be checked. The germline V gene has CDR1 MNHEY and CDR2 SVGAGI. This CDR3 is 17 amino acids long. This CDR3 reads CASSYSMHGDWEKGYTF.

The V and J genes are TRBV7-6 and TRBJ2-1. The CDR3 extends over 13 amino acids. Germline CDR1 reads SGHVS; CDR2 reads FNYEAQ. The CDR3 region is CASSSRTSSEQFF.

This chain connects TRBV27 to TRBJ2-3; the D gene TCRdb calls, TRBD2, cannot be checked with no DNA. Germline V gene lookup returns CDR1 MNHEY and CDR2 SMNVEV (reference sequence). This CDR3 has 14 amino acids. This chain's CDR3 is CASRTTSGTDTQYF.

This sequence joins TRBV12-3 or TRBV12-4 and TRBJ1-3. The CDR3 extends over 16 amino acids. The CDR3 is CASSLVSRREGNTIYF.

The V gene is TRBV7-2, the J gene TRBJ2-5; there is no DNA to check the TCRdb D call of TRBD2. There are 20 residues in the CDR3. Per the germline V gene, CDR1 is SGHTA and CDR2 is FQGNSA. CDR3 protein: CASSFAPVLAGGNIQETQYF.

V gene TRBV7-8 combines with J gene TRBJ2-5; the D call from TCRdb, TRBD1, cannot be confirmed without DNA. The CDR3 is made up of 16 amino acids. The germline V gene encodes CDR1 SGHVS and CDR2 FQNEAQ. The CDR3 sequence is CASSLVAGRHQETQYF.

The chain couples TRBV4-3 to TRBJ2-1; the TRBD1 assignment by TCRdb is unverifiable without DNA. Germline CDR1 and CDR2: LGHNA and YSLEER. The CDR3 totals 12 residues. The CDR3 loop reads CASSQKGAEQFF.

The rearrangement links TRBV5-1 to TRBJ2-7; as DNA is missing, the TRBD1 call by TCRdb cannot be tested. Germline loops: CDR1 SGHRS, CDR2 YFSETQ. There are 15 residues in the CDR3. CDR3 protein: CASSLANRGPGEQYF.

This chain connects TRBV24-1 to TRBJ2-5; without DNA, the TCRdb call of TRBD2 cannot be checked. Germline V gene sequence: CDR1 KGHDR, CDR2 SFDVKD. The CDR3 is 16 amino acids. CDR3 loop: CATSDRGGRARETQYF.

The V call is TRBV12-3 or TRBV12-4, the J call TRBJ2-7; as DNA is missing, the TRBD1 call by TCRdb cannot be tested. The CDR3 is made up of 15 amino acids. CDR3 protein: CASSFGTGASYEQYF.